The 27 T cell receptor beta chains given below trace back to one sample, sequenced in a study of T cells in Graves' hyperthyroidism and ophthalmopathy (dated by TCRdb to about 2019). The library came from multiplex PCR. The instrument was an Illumina HiSeq 2000. The TCR beta CDR3 regions were amplified from RNA transcripts. A first-round RT-PCR of the TCR CDR3 used the HTBI primer set with the Qiagen OneStep RT-PCR kit. Using fastp trimming at Q25 and MiXCR clonotype assembly, TCRdb reanalyzed the public sequencing data and kept in-frame beta chains. Each entry merges the rows of one CDR3 protein and shows their most common DNA and genes. The sample yields hundreds of thousands of distinct CDR3 sequences; 15% were counted once. Jointly, the top ten make up over 25% of the sample. Sequencing was performed on blood. These receptor sequences come from a woman aged 30 to 39 with Graves' hyperthyroidism.

Many counts were recorded for this clonotype. V is TRBV7-3 and J is TRBJ2-1; D is undetermined. Germline values: CDR1 SGHTA, CDR2 FQGTGA. This CDR3 has 18 residues. Trimming cost V 5 bases and J 5 bases, with 25 bases left between them. Written as DNA, the CDR3 is TGTGCCAGCAGCCGCCAGGCCGGACCCCCCCCTCCCCACAATGAGCAGTTCTTC. Protein: CASSRQAGPPPPHNEQFF.

The J gene is TRBJ2-5, the V gene TRBV12-3 or TRBV12-4, with unresolved D. V was cut by 4 bases and J by 5 bases, with 17 bases left in between. CDR3 size: 15 residues. The CDR3 DNA reads TGTGCCAGCAGTTACCTTGGACCCTCTCGCGAGACCCAGTACTTC. Residues: CASSYLGPSRETQYF.

The rearrangement links TRBV20-1 to TRBJ1-3; D is unclear. V lost 3 bases and J lost 4, with 16 bases in between. Germline V gene data show CDR1 as DFQATT and CDR2 as SNEGSKA (reference sequence). The CDR3 is 15 residues long. CDR3 loop: CSASEDPPQGNTIYF. CDR3 DNA sequence: TGCAGTGCTAGTGAGGATCCGCCCCAAGGAAACACCATATATTTT.

The chain carries TRBV5-1 and TRBJ2-7; D remains ambiguous. The germline V gene encodes CDR1 SGHRS and CDR2 YFSETQ. The CDR3 covers 12 residues. The V and J ends lost 5 bases and 5 bases respectively, with 11 bases between them. Here the CDR3 reads CASSYSLDEQYF. CDR3 sequence (DNA): TGCGCCAGCAGTTATTCTCTGGACGAGCAGTACTTC.

This chain uses TRBV7-2 with TRBJ2-1; TRBD2 agrees at 10 bases. Losses at the gene ends were 5 bases for V and 5 bases for J; bases not matched to a gene: 6. This CDR3 is built from 15 residues. The V gene's germline CDR1 is SGHTA and CDR2 FQGNSA. CDR3 DNA: TGTGCCAGCAGCAAACGACTAGCGGGCAACAATGAGCAGTTCTTC. This translates into CASSKRLAGNNEQFF.

This clonotype was seen a few times. The gene calls are TRBV20-1 and TRBJ2-3, with 10 bases matching TRBD2. Trimming cost V 5 bases and J 4 bases; bases outside gene matches: 6. The germline CDR1 and CDR2 sequences are DFQATT and SNEGSKA (reference sequence). CDR3 length equals 14 residues. The CDR3 sequence is CSADLAGDSDTQYF. The DNA for the CDR3 is TGCAGTGCTGACCTAGCGGGAGATTCAGATACGCAGTATTTT.

This chain uses TRBV5-1 with TRBJ2-5, with 7 bases lining up with TRBD2. Germline V gene data show CDR1 as SGHRS and CDR2 as YFSETQ. The V segment lost 0 bases and the J segment 4 bases; nucleotides outside the gene matches: 9. The CDR3 consists of 16 residues. CDR3 region: CASSLETSYKGETQYF. The CDR3 bases are TGCGCCAGCAGCTTGGAGACTAGCTACAAGGGAGAGACCCAGTACTTC.

There are many counts of this clonotype. The CDR3 is CASRQGGYNEQFF. The CDR3 nucleotides read TGTGCCAGTCGACAGGGGGGCTACAATGAGCAGTTCTTC. This sequence joins TRBV11-2 and TRBJ2-1; 9 positions agree with TRBD1. The germline V gene encodes CDR1 SGHAT and CDR2 FQNNGV. The CDR3 extends over 13 amino acids. V dropped 9 bases and J dropped 3; count of bases not matched to a gene: 3. Looking up the rest from reference TRBV11-2 and TRBJ2-1 gives the full variable domain: EAGVAQSPRYKIIEKRQSVAFWCNPISGHATLYWYQQILGQGPKLLIQFQNNGVVDDSQLPKDRFSAERLKGVDSTLKIQPAKLEDSAVYLCASRQGGYNEQFFGPGTRLTVL.

This clonotype was seen at least ten times. The chain carries TRBV6-1 and TRBJ2-1; TRBD2 aligns across 13 bases. Germline CDR1 MNHNS, CDR2 SASEGT. The CDR3 has 17 amino acids. V shed 3 bases, J shed 6 bases, and the junction held 8 bases outside the gene matches. CDR3 bases: TGTGCCAGCAGTGAGGTACTAGCGGGAGGGCCAGGCAATGAGCAGTTCTTC. Amino acid sequence: CASSEVLAGGPGNEQFF.

The table lists this clonotype with many counts. This rearrangement joins TRBV6-6 to TRBJ1-4; D is ambiguous. V lost 0 bases to trimming and J lost 8 bases, with 10 bases between them. The CDR3 runs 14 residues. Germline V gene lookup returns CDR1 MNHNY and CDR2 SVGAGI (reference sequence). CDR3 DNA sequence: TGTGCCAGCAGTTACTCGAGAGGAATGGAAAAACTGTTTTTT. This sequence encodes CASSYSRGMEKLFF.

This chain connects TRBV20-1 to TRBJ2-3; TRBD1 agrees at 7 bases. Germline V CDR1 and CDR2: DFQATT, SNEGSKA (reference sequence). This CDR3 has 16 residues. V trimming: 0 bases; J trimming: 5 bases; junction bases outside the gene matches: 11. CDR3 loop: CSARDYGRGIGDTQYF. In nucleotides, the CDR3 is TGCAGTGCTAGAGATTATGGCAGGGGGATAGGAGATACGCAGTATTTT.

This clonotype was detected a few times. V usage is TRBV18 and J usage is TRBJ1-1, with D possibly matching TRBD1 (6 bases). This CDR3 comprises 15 residues. Germline CDR1 and CDR2: KGHSH and LQKENI. The V end was cut by 4 bases, the J end by 4 bases, with 16 bases between. The CDR3 protein is CASSLFADRSTEAFF. Written as DNA, the CDR3 is TGTGCCAGCTCACTCTTCGCTGACAGGAGCACTGAAGCTTTCTTT.

This chain joins TRBV27 and TRBJ2-7; 8 bases align to TRBD1. The germline CDR1 and CDR2 sequences are MNHEY and SMNVEV (reference sequence). There are 14 residues in the CDR3. The ends lost 2 bases at V and 6 bases at J; junction bases unmatched: 6. CDR3 nucleotides: TGTGCCAGCAGTTTACCCGACAGGGGTTCCGAGCAGTACTTC. Its protein product is CASSLPDRGSEQYF.

This clonotype occurred many times. V is TRBV5-1 and J is TRBJ2-7, with 7 nucleotides matching TRBD1. The CDR3 contains 15 residues. V trimming: 1 base; J trimming: 4 bases; junction bases outside the gene matches: 8. The V gene's germline CDR1 is SGHRS and CDR2 YFSETQ. This chain's CDR3 is CASSLRQGAEYEQYF. CDR3 bases: TGCGCCAGCAGCTTGCGACAGGGCGCCGAGTACGAGCAGTACTTC.

This clonotype was found many times. The rearrangement uses TRBV3-1 and TRBJ1-2, with D hard to call. Germline CDR1 is LGHDT and CDR2 is YNNKEL (reference sequence). The CDR3 length is 14 residues. With 4 bases removed from V and 2 bases from J, the gap between germline ends came to 11 bases. The CDR3 loop is CASSPLGGNYGYTF. In DNA, the CDR3 is TGTGCCAGCAGCCCACTAGGTGGGAACTATGGCTACACCTTC.

This clonotype was seen many times. This sequence joins TRBV20-1 and TRBJ2-7; 8 bases align to TRBD2. The germline gives CDR1 DFQATT, CDR2 SNEGSKA (reference sequence). V lost 3 bases, J lost 5 bases, and 9 bases stayed unmatched. The CDR3 covers 14 residues. The CDR3 DNA is TGCAGTGCTAGCTGGGGAGCGGGAGCCAACGAGCAGTACTTC. This codes for CSASWGAGANEQYF.

This clonotype appeared many times. The chain employs TRBV30 and TRBJ1-2, with D possibly matching TRBD1 (5 bases). This CDR3 has 11 amino acids. Trimming cost V 4 bases and J 2 bases, with 5 bases left between them. The germline V gene encodes CDR1 GTSNPN and CDR2 SVGIG (reference sequence). The CDR3 sequence: CAWTGNYGYTF. The DNA for the CDR3 is TGTGCCTGGACAGGGAACTATGGCTACACCTTC.

This clonotype occurred a few times. The chain is built from TRBV19 and TRBJ2-1, with D perhaps matching TRBD2 (5 bases). The V gene's germline CDR1 is LNHDA and CDR2 SQIVND (reference sequence). The CDR3 contains 13 residues. Trimming stripped 6 bases from V and 3 bases from J, with 9 bases between. Here the CDR3 DNA reads TGTGCCAGTAGACAGCGGAACTACAATGAGCAGTTCTTC. This gives the protein CASRQRNYNEQFF.

This clonotype was picked up many times. The chain combines TRBV18 with TRBJ2-7; no clear D. Germline loops: CDR1 KGHSH, CDR2 LQKENI. The CDR3 is 16 residues long. V was shortened by 2 bases and J by 3 bases, with 17 bases between the two germline ends. The CDR3 reads CASSPISAASIYEQYF. The CDR3 DNA follows: TGTGCCAGCTCACCAATCTCCGCAGCGAGCATCTACGAGCAGTACTTC. The full variable domain, in which reference TRBV18 and TRBJ2-7 provide the parts outside the CDR3, is NAGVMQNPRHLVRRRGQEARLRCSPMKGHSHVYWYRQLPEEGLKFMVYLQKENIIDESGMPKERFSAEFPKEGPSILRIQQVVRGDSAAYFCASSPISAASIYEQYFGPGTRLTVT.

This clonotype was counted at least ten times. This chain links TRBV20-1 with TRBJ2-1; D unresolved. CDR1 is DFQATT, CDR2 SNEGSKA, per germline (reference sequence). The V end lost 2 bases, the J end lost 0 bases, and 17 bases lay between the germline ends. The CDR3 is 17 residues long. The DNA for the CDR3 is TGCAGTGCTAGATCCTTGTCCCCCCCTAGCTCCTACAATGAGCAGTTCTTC. It encodes CSARSLSPPSSYNEQFF.

Ten or more counts support this clonotype. CDR3 nucleotides: TGTGCCAGCAGCGTGAGCTACGGGACAGGGGTAGACTACGAGCAGTACTTC. Encoded protein: CASSVSYGTGVDYEQYF. The rearrangement joins TRBV9 to TRBJ2-7; 10 bases are shared with TRBD1. The ends lost 2 bases at V and 3 bases at J; junction bases unmatched: 11. The CDR3 totals 17 residues. Germline CDR1 reads SGDLS; CDR2 reads YYNGEE.

This clonotype has a count of ten or more. DNA for the CDR3: TGTGCCAGCAGGGAGGGGCCTCCGGTTGAGACCCAGTACTTC. It translates to CASREGPPVETQYF. The chain couples TRBV2 to TRBJ2-5; D may be TRBD2 (6 bases). The CDR3 is 14 amino acids. Germline V gene data show CDR1 as SNHLY and CDR2 as FYNNEI. The germline V and J ends were trimmed by 6 bases and 5 bases, with 16 bases remaining between them.

The sample holds many counts of this clonotype. The gene calls are TRBV11-2 and TRBJ1-1; maybe TRBD1 (5 bases). V dropped 5 bases and J dropped 0 bases, with 16 bases sitting between them. The CDR3 loop spans 16 amino acids. Germline V lookup: CDR1 SGHAT, CDR2 FQNNGV. The CDR3 region is CASSPTFGAMNTEAFF. CDR3 sequence (DNA): TGTGCCAGCAGCCCGACGTTTGGGGCAATGAACACTGAAGCTTTCTTT.

The rearrangement uses TRBV7-3 and TRBJ1-1; no firm D call. The V gene's germline CDR1 is SGHTA and CDR2 FQGTGA. The V and J ends lost 5 bases and 4 bases respectively, with 11 bases between them. The CDR3 contains 13 residues. This chain's CDR3 is CASSRNSGTEAFF. Here the CDR3 DNA reads TGTGCCAGCAGCCGTAATTCGGGCACTGAAGCTTTCTTT.

This clonotype has more than one count but fewer than ten. The rearrangement uses TRBV5-4 and TRBJ2-5; TRBD1 or TRBD2 may be the D gene (6 bases each). The length of the CDR3 is 14 residues. Germline V gives CDR1 SGHNT, CDR2 YYREEE (reference sequence). The germline V and J ends were trimmed by 3 bases and 5 bases, with 14 bases remaining between them. The CDR3 bases are TGTGCCAGCAGCTCCCAAGGGGGGTCGGAGACCCAGTACTTC. Translating it yields CASSSQGGSETQYF.

This clonotype was seen ten or more times. The chain joins TRBV7-9 to TRBJ2-1; possibly TRBD2 for D (5 bases). V was pared by 3 bases and J by 4 bases, with 13 bases between. Germline CDR1 reads SEHNR; CDR2 reads FQNEAQ (reference sequence). This CDR3 comprises 15 residues. This CDR3 reads CASSFGDPMYNEQFF. The CDR3 coding sequence is TGTGCCAGCAGCTTCGGGGATCCGATGTACAATGAGCAGTTCTTC.

This clonotype occurred many times. This chain uses TRBV6-1 with TRBJ2-7; D gene unclear. The CDR3 has 15 residues. Germline CDR1 and CDR2: MNHNS and SASEGT. Between the trimmed V and J ends, which lost 3 bases and 0 bases, there was a span of 12 bases. In DNA form, the CDR3 reads TGTGCCAGCAGTGATGGACCAGGTAGCTCCTACGAGCAGTACTTC. Translation gives CASSDGPGSSYEQYF.